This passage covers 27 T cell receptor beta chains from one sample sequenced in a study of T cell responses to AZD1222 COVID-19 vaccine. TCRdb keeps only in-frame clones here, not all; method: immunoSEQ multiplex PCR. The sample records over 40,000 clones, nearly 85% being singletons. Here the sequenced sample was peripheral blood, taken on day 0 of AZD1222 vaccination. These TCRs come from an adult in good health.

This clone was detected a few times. The CDR3 loop reads CSASLAGPSYEQYF. Written as DNA, the CDR3 is TGCAGTGCTAGTCTAGCGGGGCCCTCCTACGAGCAGTACTTC. The V gene is TRBV20-1, the J gene TRBJ2-7; 9 nucleotides align to TRBD2. Germline V lookup: CDR1 DFQATT, CDR2 SNEGSKA (reference sequence). Losses at the gene ends were 3 bases for V and 0 bases for J; bases not matched to a gene: 3. This CDR3 is 14 amino acids long.

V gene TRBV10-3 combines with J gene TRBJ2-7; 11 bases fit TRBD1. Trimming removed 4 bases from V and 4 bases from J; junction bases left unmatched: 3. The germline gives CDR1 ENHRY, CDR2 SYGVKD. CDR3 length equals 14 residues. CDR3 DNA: TGTGCCATCAGTGTCGGGACAGGGGGGTACGAGCAGTACTTC. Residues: CAISVGTGGYEQYF.

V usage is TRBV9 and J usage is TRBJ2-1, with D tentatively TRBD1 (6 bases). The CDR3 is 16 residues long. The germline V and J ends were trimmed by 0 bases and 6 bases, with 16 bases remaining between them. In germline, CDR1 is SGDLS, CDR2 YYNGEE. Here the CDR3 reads CASSVDTGRNGNEQFF. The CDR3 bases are TGTGCCAGCAGCGTAGATACAGGGCGCAACGGCAATGAGCAGTTCTTC.

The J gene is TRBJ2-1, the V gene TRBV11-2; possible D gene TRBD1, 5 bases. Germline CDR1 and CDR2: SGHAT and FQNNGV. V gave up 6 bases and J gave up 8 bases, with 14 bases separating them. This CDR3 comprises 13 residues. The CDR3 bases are TGTGCCAGCAGGTCTATAGGGGCCCATGAGCAGTTCTTC. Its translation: CASRSIGAHEQFF. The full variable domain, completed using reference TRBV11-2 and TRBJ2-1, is EAGVAQSPRYKIIEKRQSVAFWCNPISGHATLYWYQQILGQGPKLLIQFQNNGVVDDSQLPKDRFSAERLKGVDSTLKIQPAKLEDSAVYLCASRSIGAHEQFFGPGTRLTVL.

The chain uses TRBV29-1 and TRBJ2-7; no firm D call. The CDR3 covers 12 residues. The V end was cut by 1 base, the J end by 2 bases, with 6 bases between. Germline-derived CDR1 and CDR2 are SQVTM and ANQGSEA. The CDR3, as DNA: TGCAGCGTTGAAGGGGCACCCTACGAGCAGTACTTC. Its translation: CSVEGAPYEQYF.

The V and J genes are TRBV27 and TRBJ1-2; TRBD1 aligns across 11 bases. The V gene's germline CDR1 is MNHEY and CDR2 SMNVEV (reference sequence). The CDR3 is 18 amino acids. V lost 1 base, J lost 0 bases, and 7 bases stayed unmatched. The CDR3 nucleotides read TGTGCCAGCAGTTTATACCGGGACAGGGGGATGACTAACTATGGCTACACCTTC. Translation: CASSLYRDRGMTNYGYTF.

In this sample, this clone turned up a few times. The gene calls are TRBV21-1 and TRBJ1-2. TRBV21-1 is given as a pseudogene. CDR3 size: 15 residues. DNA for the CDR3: TGTGCCAGCAGCAAACTGGCACGAGCTAACTATGGCTACACCTTC. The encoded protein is CASSKLARANYGYTF.

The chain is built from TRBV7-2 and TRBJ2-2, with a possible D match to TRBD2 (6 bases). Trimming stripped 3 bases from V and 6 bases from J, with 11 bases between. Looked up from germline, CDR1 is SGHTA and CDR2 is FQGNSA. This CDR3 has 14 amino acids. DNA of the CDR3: TGTGCCAGCAGCTTTGGGGGGAGACCCGGGGAGCTGTTTTTT. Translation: CASSFGGRPGELFF.

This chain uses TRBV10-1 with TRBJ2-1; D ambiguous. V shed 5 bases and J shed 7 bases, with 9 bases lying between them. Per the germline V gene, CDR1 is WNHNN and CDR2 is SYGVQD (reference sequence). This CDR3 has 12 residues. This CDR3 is CASSPDRNEQFF. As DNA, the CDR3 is TGCGCCAGCAGTCCAGACCGGAATGAGCAGTTCTTC.

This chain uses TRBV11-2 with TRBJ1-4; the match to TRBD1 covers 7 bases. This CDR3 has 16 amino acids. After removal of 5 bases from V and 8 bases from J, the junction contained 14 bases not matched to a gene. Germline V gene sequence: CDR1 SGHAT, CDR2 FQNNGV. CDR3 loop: CASSEQGGGGREKLFF. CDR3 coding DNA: TGTGCCAGCAGCGAGCAGGGGGGAGGGGGTAGAGAAAAACTGTTTTTT. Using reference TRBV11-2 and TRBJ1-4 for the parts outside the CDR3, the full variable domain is EAGVAQSPRYKIIEKRQSVAFWCNPISGHATLYWYQQILGQGPKLLIQFQNNGVVDDSQLPKDRFSAERLKGVDSTLKIQPAKLEDSAVYLCASSEQGGGGREKLFFGSGTQLSVL.

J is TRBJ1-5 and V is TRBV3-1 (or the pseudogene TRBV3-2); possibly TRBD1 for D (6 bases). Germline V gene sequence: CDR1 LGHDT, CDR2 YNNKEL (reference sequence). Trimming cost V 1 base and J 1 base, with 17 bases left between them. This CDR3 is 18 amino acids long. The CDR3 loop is CASSQGTGFISSNQPQHF. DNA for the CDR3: TGTGCCAGCAGCCAAGGCACAGGGTTTATATCCAGCAATCAGCCCCAGCATTTT.

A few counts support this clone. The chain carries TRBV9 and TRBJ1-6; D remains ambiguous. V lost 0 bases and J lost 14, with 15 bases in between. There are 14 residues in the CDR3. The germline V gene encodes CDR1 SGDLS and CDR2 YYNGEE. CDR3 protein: CASSVEVSGATLHF. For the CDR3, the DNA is TGTGCCAGCAGCGTAGAGGTGTCAGGCGCAACCCTCCACTTT.

The chain's CDR3 is CASSFSGGWSYNEQFF. The CDR3 DNA follows: TGTGCCAGCAGCTTTAGCGGGGGGTGGTCCTACAATGAGCAGTTCTTC. The genes are TRBV7-3 and TRBJ2-1; TRBD2 matches 10 bases. Germline V gene data show CDR1 as SGHTA and CDR2 as FQGTGA. The V and J ends lost 3 bases and 1 base, in that order; junction bases with no gene match: 3. This CDR3 region has 16 residues.

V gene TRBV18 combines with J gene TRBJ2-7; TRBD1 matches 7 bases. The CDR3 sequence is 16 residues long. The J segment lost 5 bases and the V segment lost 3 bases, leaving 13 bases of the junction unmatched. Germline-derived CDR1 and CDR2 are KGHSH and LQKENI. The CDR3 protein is CASSPTGIGGRNEQYF. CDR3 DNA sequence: TGTGCCAGCTCACCGACCGGGATAGGGGGCAGGAACGAGCAGTACTTC.

CDR3 in DNA: TGTGCCAGCAGTTTAGGGACAGGGGAATGGAAGCCCCAGCATTTT. This codes for CASSLGTGEWKPQHF. The chain links TRBV28 to TRBJ1-5; 10 nucleotides line up with TRBD1. Germline CDR1 is MDHEN and CDR2 is SYDVKM. CDR3 size: 15 residues. The trim removed 2 bases at V and 8 bases at J, leaving 6 bases unmatched.

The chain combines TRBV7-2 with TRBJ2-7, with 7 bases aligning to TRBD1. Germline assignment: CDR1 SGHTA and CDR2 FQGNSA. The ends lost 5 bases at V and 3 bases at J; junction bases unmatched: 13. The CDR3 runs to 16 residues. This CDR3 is CASSLISTGPGYEQYF. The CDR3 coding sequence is TGTGCCAGCAGCCTGATTTCGACAGGGCCGGGCTACGAGCAGTACTTC.

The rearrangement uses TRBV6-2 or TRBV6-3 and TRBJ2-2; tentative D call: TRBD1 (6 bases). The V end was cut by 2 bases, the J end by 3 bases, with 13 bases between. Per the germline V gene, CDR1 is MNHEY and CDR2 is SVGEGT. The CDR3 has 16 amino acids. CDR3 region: CASSYPRQADTGELFF. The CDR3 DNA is TGTGCCAGCAGTTACCCGAGACAGGCGGACACCGGGGAGCTGTTTTTT.

Here the CDR3 DNA reads TGTGCCAGCAGTTTAGAAGAGGGGTTCGAGCAGTACTTC. Translation gives CASSLEEGFEQYF. The chain combines TRBV12-3 or TRBV12-4 with TRBJ2-7, with D possibly called TRBD1 or TRBD2 (5 bases each). The CDR3 consists of 13 residues. Trimming cost V 1 base and J 6 bases, with 10 bases left between them.

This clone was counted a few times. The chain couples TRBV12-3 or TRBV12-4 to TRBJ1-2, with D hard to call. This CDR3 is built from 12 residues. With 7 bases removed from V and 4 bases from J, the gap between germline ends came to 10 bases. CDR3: CASNGEGYGYTF. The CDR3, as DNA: TGTGCCAGCAATGGGGAGGGCTATGGCTACACCTTC.

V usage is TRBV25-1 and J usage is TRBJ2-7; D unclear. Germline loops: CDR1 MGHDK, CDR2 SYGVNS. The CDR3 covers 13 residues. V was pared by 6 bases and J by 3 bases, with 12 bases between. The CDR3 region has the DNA TGTGCCAGCAGATCGACAAGAAACTACGAGCAGTACTTC. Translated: CASRSTRNYEQYF.

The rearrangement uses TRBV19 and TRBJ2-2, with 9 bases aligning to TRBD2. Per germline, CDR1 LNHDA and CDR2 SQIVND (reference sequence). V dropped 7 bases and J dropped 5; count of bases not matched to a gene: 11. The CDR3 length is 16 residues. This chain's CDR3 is CASTEGSGGLTGELFF. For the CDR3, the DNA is TGTGCCAGTACCGAGGGAAGCGGGGGGCTGACCGGGGAGCTGTTTTTT. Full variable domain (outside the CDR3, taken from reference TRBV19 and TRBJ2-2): DGGITQSPKYLFRKEGQNVTLSCEQNLNHDAMYWYRQDPGQGLRLIYYSQIVNDFQKGDIAEGYSVSREKKESFPLTVTSAQKNPTAFYLCASTEGSGGLTGELFFGEGSRLTVL.

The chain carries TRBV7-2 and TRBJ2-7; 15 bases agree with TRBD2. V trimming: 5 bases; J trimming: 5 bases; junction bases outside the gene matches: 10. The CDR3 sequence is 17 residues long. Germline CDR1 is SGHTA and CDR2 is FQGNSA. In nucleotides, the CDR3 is TGTGCCAGCAGCCCACCGGGACTAGCGGGGGGTCTTAACGAGCAGTACTTC. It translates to CASSPPGLAGGLNEQYF.

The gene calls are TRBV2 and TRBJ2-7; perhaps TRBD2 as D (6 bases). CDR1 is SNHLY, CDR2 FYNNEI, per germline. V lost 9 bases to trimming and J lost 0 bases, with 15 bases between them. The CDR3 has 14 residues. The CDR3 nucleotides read TGTGCCAGTAGCCAGGGACTGTTCTCCTACGAGCAGTACTTC. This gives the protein CASSQGLFSYEQYF.

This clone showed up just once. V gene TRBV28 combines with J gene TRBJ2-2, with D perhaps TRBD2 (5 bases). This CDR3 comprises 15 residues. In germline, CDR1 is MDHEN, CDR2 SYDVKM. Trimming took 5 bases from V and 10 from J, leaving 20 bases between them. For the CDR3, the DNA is TGTGCCAGCAGTCCCCCGATAATGTTCGGGGAGGAGCTGTTTTTT. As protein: CASSPPIMFGEELFF.

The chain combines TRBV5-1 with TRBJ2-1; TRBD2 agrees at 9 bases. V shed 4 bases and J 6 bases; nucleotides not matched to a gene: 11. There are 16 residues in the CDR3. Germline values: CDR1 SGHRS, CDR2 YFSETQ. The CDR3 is CASSPVWREGRNEQFF. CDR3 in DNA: TGCGCCAGCAGCCCGGTCTGGCGGGAGGGCCGCAATGAGCAGTTCTTC.

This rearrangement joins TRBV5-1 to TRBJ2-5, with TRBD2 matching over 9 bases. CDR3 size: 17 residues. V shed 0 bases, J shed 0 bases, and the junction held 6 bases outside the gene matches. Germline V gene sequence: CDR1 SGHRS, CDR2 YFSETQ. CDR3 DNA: TGCGCCAGCAGCTTGGGGTGGCTAGCGGGGAACCAAGAGACCCAGTACTTC. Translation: CASSLGWLAGNQETQYF.

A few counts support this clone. CDR3 nucleotides: TGTGCCAGCAGGGATGCCCCTGGCGGGAGTTCTTACGAGCAGTACTTC. This translates into CASRDAPGGSSYEQYF. The chain has TRBV2 and TRBJ2-7, with 7 bases fitting TRBD2. Germline CDR1 reads SNHLY; CDR2 reads FYNNEI. The ends lost 6 bases at V and 4 bases at J; junction bases unmatched: 15. The CDR3 loop spans 16 amino acids.